The 7 T cell receptor beta chains reported below all come from one sample, sequenced in a study of cytomegalovirus exposure and HLA in healthy donors. Both 60 Vbeta primers and 13 Jbeta primers went into the PCR. Some clones are missing from TCRdb's copy, which holds only in-frame ones; the method was immunoSEQ multiplex PCR. The sample lists around 250,000 clones; about 80% were seen once. The specimen was PBMCs. All receptors derive from a woman aged 55 to 70 in good health and CMV-seropositive.

CDR3 coding DNA: TGTGCCAGCAGTGGAACTACGGCTTTCTTT. Translated: CASSGTTAFF. V is TRBV25-1 and J is TRBJ1-1; unclear D gene. The CDR3 has 10 amino acids. Trimming pared 4 bases from V and 11 bases from J, leaving 8 bases between. CDR1 is MGHDK and CDR2 is SYGVNS in the germline V gene.

Worth noting for this clone: One end of the junction varies from germline; a read error may be responsible. The chain links TRBV7-3 to TRBJ1-1, with D possibly TRBD1 on 6 matching bases. Germline CDR1 and CDR2: SGHTA and FQGTGA. The CDR3 spans 15 residues. Written as DNA, the CDR3 is TGTGCCAGCAGTTTAACAGGGACGGAGGGGACTGAAGCTTTCTTT. Translating it yields CASSLTGTEGTEAFF.

The chain combines TRBV18 with TRBJ2-1, with 12 bases aligning to TRBD2. The germline V gene encodes CDR1 KGHSH and CDR2 LQKENI. Trimming at V came to 3 bases and at J to 0 bases, leaving 0 bases not matched to a gene. CDR3 length: 16 residues. The CDR3 DNA reads as TGTGCCAGCTCACCGACTAGCGGGGGCTCCTACAATGAGCAGTTCTTC. Translation gives CASSPTSGGSYNEQFF.

The gene calls are TRBV18 and TRBJ2-3; D not certain. Trimming took 0 bases from V and 2 from J, leaving 3 bases between them. The CDR3 runs to 13 residues. Germline lookup yields CDR1 KGHSH and CDR2 LQKENI. CDR3 DNA: TGTGCCAGCTCACCACCCGTCACAGATACGCAGTATTTT. It specifies CASSPPVTDTQYF. The variable domain in full, completed from reference TRBV18 and TRBJ2-3, reads NAGVMQNPRHLVRRRGQEARLRCSPMKGHSHVYWYRQLPEEGLKFMVYLQKENIIDESGMPKERFSAEFPKEGPSILRIQQVVRGDSAAYFCASSPPVTDTQYFGPGTRLTVL.

In this sample, this clone turned up a few times. The chain combines TRBV6-5 with TRBJ2-2; weak D call: TRBD2 (5 bases). V was shortened by 2 bases and J by 8 bases, with 9 bases between the two germline ends. Germline V CDR1 and CDR2: MNHEY, SVGAGI. The CDR3 is 13 amino acids. CDR3 amino acids: CASSYIRGGELFF. The CDR3 region has the DNA TGTGCCAGCAGTTACATCCGGGGAGGGGAGCTGTTTTTT.

J is TRBJ2-1 and V is TRBV5-1, with D possibly matching TRBD2 (6 bases). This CDR3 has 15 residues. Per germline, CDR1 SGHRS and CDR2 YFSETQ. The V end was cut by 3 bases, the J end by 0 bases, with 10 bases between. The CDR3 region is CASSSPTSSYNEQFF. In DNA form, the CDR3 reads TGCGCCAGCAGCTCGCCGACTAGCTCCTACAATGAGCAGTTCTTC.

The genes are TRBV6-1 and TRBJ2-7; 7 nucleotides match TRBD2. This CDR3 region has 14 residues. Trimming removed 9 bases from V and 3 bases from J; junction bases left unmatched: 11. Looked up from germline, CDR1 is MNHNS and CDR2 is SASEGT. The CDR3, as DNA: TGTGCCAGTGGGAGGGAGGGAGGGAGCTACGAGCAGTACTTC. Translated: CASGREGGSYEQYF.